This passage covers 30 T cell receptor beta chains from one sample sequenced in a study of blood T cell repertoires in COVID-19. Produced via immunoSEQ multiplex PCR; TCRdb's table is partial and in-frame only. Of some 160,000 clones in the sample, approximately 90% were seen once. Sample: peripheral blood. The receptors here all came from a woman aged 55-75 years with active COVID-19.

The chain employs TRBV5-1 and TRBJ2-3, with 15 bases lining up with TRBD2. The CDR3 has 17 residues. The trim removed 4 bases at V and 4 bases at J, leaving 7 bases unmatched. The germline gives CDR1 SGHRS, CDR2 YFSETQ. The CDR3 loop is CASSEGLAGGGADTQYF. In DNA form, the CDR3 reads TGCGCCAGCAGCGAGGGACTAGCGGGAGGTGGCGCAGATACGCAGTATTTT.

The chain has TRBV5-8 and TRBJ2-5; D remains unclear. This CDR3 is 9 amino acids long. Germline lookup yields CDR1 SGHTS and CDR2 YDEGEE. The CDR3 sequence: CAEPGTQYF. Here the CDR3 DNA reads TGTGCGGAACCGGGGACCCAGTACTTC.

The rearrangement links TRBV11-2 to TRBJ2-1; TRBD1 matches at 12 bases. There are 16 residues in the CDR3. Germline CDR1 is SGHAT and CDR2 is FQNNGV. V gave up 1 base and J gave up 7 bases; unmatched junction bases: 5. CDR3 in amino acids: CASSLVGTGGWNEQFF. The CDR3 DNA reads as TGTGCCAGCAGCTTAGTAGGGACAGGGGGCTGGAATGAGCAGTTCTTC.

CDR3 sequence reads: CASSPRQGAVETQYF. The CDR3 coding sequence is TGTGCCAGCAGCCCCCGACAGGGGGCTGTGGAGACCCAGTACTTC. J is TRBJ2-5 and V is TRBV9; 10 bases map to TRBD1. Trimming cost V 4 bases and J 5 bases; bases outside gene matches: 8. The CDR3 runs 15 residues. Germline values: CDR1 SGDLS, CDR2 YYNGEE.

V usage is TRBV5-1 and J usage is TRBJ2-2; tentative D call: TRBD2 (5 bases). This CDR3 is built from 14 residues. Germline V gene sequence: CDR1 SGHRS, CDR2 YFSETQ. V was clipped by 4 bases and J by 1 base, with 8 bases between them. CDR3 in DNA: TGCGCCAGCAGCCACAGCGGGAACACCGGGGAGCTGTTTTTT. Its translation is CASSHSGNTGELFF.

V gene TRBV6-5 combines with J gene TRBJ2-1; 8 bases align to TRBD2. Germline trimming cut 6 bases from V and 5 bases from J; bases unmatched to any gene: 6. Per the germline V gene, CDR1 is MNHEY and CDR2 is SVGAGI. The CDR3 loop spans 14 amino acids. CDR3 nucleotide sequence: TGTGCCAGCAGCACGACTAGCGTAAACAATGAGCAGTTCTTC. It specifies CASSTTSVNNEQFF.

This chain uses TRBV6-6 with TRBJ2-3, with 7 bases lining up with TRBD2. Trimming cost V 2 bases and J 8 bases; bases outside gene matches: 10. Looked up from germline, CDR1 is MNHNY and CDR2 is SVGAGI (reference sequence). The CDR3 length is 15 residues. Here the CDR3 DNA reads TGTGCCAGCAGTTACACTAGCAGACGGGGGGTTACGCAGTATTTT. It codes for CASSYTSRRGVTQYF.

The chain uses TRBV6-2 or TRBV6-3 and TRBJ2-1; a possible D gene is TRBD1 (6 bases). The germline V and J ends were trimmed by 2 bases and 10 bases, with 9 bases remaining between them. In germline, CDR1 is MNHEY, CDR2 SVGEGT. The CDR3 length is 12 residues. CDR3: CASSYPDREQFF. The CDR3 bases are TGTGCCAGCAGTTACCCTGACAGGGAGCAGTTCTTC.

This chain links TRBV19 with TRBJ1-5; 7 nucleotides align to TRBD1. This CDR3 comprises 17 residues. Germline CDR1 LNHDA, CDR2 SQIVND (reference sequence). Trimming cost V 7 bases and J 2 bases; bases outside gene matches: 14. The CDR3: CASKTRDRFVGNQPQHF. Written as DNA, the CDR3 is TGTGCCAGTAAGACTCGGGACAGATTTGTAGGCAATCAGCCCCAGCATTTT.

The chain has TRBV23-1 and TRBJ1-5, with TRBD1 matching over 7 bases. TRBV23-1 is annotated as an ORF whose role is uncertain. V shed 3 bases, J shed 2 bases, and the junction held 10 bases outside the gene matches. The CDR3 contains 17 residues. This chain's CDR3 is CASSHVTGICGNQPQHF. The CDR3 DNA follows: TGCGCCAGCAGTCACGTGACAGGGATTTGCGGCAATCAGCCCCAGCATTTT.

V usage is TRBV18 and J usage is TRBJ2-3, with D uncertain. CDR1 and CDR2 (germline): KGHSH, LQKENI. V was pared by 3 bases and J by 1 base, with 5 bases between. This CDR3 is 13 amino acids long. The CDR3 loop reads CASSPGGTDTQYF. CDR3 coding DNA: TGTGCCAGCTCACCGGGCGGCACAGATACGCAGTATTTT.

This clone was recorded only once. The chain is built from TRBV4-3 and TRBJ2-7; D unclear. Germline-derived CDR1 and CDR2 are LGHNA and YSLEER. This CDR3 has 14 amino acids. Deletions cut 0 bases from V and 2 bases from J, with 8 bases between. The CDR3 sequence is CASSQEFEAYEQYF. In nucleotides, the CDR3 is TGCGCCAGCAGCCAAGAGTTTGAGGCCTACGAGCAGTACTTC.

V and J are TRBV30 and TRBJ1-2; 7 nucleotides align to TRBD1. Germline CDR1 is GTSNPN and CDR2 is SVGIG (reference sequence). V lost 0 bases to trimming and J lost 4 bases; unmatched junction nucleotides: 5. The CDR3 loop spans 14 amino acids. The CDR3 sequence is CAWSVAGTVYGYTF. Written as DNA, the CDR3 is TGTGCCTGGAGTGTAGCCGGGACAGTCTATGGCTACACCTTC.

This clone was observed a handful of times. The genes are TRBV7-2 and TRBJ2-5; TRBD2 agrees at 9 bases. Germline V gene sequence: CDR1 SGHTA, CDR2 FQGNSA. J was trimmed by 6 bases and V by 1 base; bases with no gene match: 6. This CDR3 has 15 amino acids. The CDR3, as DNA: TGTGCCAGCAGCTTAGGACTAGCGGACCTACAGACCCAGTACTTC. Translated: CASSLGLADLQTQYF.

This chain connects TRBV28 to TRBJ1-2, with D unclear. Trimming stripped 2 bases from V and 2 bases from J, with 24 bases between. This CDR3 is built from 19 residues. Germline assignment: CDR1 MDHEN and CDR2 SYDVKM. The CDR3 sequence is CASSLRVWQAPFPNYGYTF. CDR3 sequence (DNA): TGTGCCAGCAGTTTACGAGTTTGGCAGGCACCATTCCCGAACTATGGCTACACCTTC.

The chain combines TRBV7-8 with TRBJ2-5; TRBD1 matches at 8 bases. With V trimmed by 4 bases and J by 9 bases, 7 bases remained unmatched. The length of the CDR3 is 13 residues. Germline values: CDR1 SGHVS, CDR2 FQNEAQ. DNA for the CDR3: TGTGCCAGCAGCTCCCGACAGGGGATGTCCCAGTACTTC. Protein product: CASSSRQGMSQYF.

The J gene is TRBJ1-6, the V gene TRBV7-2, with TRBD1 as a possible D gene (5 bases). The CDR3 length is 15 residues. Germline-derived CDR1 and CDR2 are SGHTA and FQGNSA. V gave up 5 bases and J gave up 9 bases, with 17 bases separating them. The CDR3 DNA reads TGTGCCAGCAGCCCCCGGGGGAATTGGGCTTCACCCCTCCACTTT. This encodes CASSPRGNWASPLHF.

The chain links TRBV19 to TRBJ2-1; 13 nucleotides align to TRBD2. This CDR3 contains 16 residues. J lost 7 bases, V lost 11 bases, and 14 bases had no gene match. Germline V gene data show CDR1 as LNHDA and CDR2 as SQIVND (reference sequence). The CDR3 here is CASRGLAGQSRNEQFF. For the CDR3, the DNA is TGTGCCTCCAGGGGACTAGCGGGACAGAGTCGGAATGAGCAGTTCTTC.

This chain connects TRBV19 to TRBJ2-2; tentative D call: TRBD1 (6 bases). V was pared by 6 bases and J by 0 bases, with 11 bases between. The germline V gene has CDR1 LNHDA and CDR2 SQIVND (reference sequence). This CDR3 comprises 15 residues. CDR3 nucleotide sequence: TGTGCCAGTAGCCCCGGGACATCGAACACCGGGGAGCTGTTTTTT. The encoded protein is CASSPGTSNTGELFF.

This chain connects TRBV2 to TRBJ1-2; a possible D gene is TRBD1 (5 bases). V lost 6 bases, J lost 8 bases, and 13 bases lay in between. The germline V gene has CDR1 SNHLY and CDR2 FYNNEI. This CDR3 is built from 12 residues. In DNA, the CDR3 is TGTGCCAGCAGATCAGGGTTTCAGGGCTACACCTTC. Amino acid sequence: CASRSGFQGYTF.

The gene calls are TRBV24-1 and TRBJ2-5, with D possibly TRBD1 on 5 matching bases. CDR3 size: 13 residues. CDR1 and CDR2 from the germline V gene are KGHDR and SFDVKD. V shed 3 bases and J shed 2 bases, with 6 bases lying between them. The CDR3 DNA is TGTGCCACCAGTGATGACAGACAAGAGACCCAGTACTTC. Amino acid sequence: CATSDDRQETQYF.

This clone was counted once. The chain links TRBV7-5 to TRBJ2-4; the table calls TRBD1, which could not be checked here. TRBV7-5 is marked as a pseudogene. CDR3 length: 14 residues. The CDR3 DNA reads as TGTGTCAGAAGCTTTCCGGGACAGCAAAACATTCAGTACTTC. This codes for CVRSFPGQQNIQYF.

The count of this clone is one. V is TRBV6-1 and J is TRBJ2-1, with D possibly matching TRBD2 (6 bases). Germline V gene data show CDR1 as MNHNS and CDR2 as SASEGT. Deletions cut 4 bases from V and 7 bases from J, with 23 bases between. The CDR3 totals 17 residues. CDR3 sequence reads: CASSGQWREGNKNEQFF. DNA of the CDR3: TGTGCCAGCAGTGGCCAGTGGAGGGAAGGGAACAAGAATGAGCAGTTCTTC.

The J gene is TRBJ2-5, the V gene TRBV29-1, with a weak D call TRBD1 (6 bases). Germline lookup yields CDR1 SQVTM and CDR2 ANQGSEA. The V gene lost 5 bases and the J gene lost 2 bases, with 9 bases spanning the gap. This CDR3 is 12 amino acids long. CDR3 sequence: CSVWTVQETQYF. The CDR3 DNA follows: TGCAGCGTTTGGACAGTACAAGAGACCCAGTACTTC.

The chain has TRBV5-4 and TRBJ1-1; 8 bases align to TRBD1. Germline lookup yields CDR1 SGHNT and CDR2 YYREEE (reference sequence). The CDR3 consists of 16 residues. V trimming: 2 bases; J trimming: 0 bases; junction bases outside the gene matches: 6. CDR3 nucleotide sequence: TGTGCCAGCAGCTTCGGACAGGGAGCCATGAACACTGAAGCTTTCTTT. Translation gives CASSFGQGAMNTEAFF.

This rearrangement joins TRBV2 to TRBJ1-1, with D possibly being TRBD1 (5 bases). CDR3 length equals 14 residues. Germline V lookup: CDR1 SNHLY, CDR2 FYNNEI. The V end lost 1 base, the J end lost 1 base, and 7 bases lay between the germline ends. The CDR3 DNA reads TGTGCCAGCAGTGAAGACAGGCCGAACACTGAAGCTTTCTTT. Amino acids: CASSEDRPNTEAFF. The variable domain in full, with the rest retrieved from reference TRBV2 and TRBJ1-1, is EPEVTQTPSHQVTQMGQEVILRCVPISNHLYFYWYRQILGQKVEFLVSFYNNEISEKSEIFDDQFSVERPDGSNFTLKIRSTKLEDSAMYFCASSEDRPNTEAFFGQGTRLTVV.

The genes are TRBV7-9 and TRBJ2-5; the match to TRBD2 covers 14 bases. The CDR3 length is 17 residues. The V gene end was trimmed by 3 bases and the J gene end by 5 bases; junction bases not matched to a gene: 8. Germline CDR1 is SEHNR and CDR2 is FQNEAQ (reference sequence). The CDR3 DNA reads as TGTGCCAGCAGCTTGATGACTAGCGGGAGGGTAGGGGAGACCCAGTACTTC. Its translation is CASSLMTSGRVGETQYF.

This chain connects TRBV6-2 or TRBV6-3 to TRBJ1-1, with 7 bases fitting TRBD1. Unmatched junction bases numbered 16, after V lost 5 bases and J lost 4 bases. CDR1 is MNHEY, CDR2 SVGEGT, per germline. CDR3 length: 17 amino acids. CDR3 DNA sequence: TGTGCCAGCAGTCGGTCTTTTAGAGGGGGCATCGTCACTGAAGCTTTCTTT. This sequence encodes CASSRSFRGGIVTEAFF.

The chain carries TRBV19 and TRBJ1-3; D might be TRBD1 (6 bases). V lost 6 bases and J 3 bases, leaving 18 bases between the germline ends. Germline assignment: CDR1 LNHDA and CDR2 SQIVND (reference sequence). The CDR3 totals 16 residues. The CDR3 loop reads CASSRQATGIGNTIYF. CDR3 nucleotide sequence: TGTGCCAGTAGCCGACAGGCCACGGGCATTGGAAACACCATATATTTT.

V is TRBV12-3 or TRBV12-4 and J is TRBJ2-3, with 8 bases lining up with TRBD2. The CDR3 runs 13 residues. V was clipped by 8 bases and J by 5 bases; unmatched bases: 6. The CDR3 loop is CASGLLAGDTQYF. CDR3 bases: TGTGCCAGCGGACTTCTAGCGGGAGATACGCAGTATTTT.